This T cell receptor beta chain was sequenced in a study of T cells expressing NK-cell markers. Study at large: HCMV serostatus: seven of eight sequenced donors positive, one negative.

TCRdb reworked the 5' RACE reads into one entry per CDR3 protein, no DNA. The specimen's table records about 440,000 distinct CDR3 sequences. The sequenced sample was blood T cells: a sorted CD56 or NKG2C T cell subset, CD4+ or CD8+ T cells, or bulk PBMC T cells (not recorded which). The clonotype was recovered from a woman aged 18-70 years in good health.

The CDR3 sequence: CASSLVAGTGEAFF. This rearrangement joins TRBV7-9 to TRBJ1-1; TCRdb names TRBD1, which stays unverified in the absence of DNA. The V gene's germline CDR1 is SEHNR and CDR2 FQNEAQ (reference sequence). CDR3 length: 14 amino acids.